Following are 14 T cell receptor beta chains from one sample sequenced in a study of cytomegalovirus exposure and HLA in healthy donors. PCR primers comprised 60 Vbeta and 13 Jbeta primers. Libraries were prepared by immunoSEQ multiplex PCR; TCRdb keeps only in-frame clonotypes and omits some of them. The sample has about 130,000 clones; 74% are singletons. Sequencing was performed on PBMCs. Receptors originate from a woman in her forties or fifties in good health and CMV-seropositive.

The chain employs TRBV27 and TRBJ2-5, with TRBD1 matching over 7 bases. Germline V gives CDR1 MNHEY, CDR2 SMNVEV (reference sequence). Losses at the gene ends were 2 bases for V and 4 bases for J; bases not matched to a gene: 7. The CDR3 contains 15 residues. CDR3: CASSLVGGWGETQYF. CDR3 DNA: TGTGCCAGCAGTTTAGTAGGGGGCTGGGGAGAGACCCAGTACTTC.

This clone was picked up one time. The chain uses TRBV7-8 and TRBJ2-7; 9 nucleotides line up with TRBD1. V was clipped by 5 bases and J by 1 base; unmatched bases: 15. The germline V gene has CDR1 SGHVS and CDR2 FQNEAQ. There are 18 residues in the CDR3. For the CDR3, the DNA is TGTGCCAGCAGCCTCCGGGACAGGGCGCCCGCTGAGTCCTACGAGCAGTACTTC. Protein product: CASSLRDRAPAESYEQYF.

This rearrangement joins TRBV5-4 to TRBJ2-3; 9 nucleotides agree with TRBD2. With 0 bases clipped from V and 4 bases from J, the junction kept 15 bases outside the gene matches. This CDR3 is 19 amino acids long. CDR1 is SGHNT and CDR2 is YYREEE in the germline V gene (reference sequence). The CDR3 bases are TGTGCCAGCAGCTTGGATTGGCTGAGGGGACTAGCTCCGCCAGATACGCAGTATTTT. This encodes CASSLDWLRGLAPPDTQYF.

In regard to this clone: The junction differs from germline at one of its ends, possibly a read error. This same CDR3 is encoded by further DNA sequences in the sample. The rearrangement uses TRBV4-1 and TRBJ1-1; tentative D call: TRBD1 (6 bases). Germline loops: CDR1 MGHRA, CDR2 YSYEKL. The CDR3 sequence is 15 residues long. CDR3 in amino acids: CASSQTDRSYTEAFF. Here the CDR3 DNA reads TGTGCCAGCAGCCAGACAGACAGGTCCTACACTGAAGCTTTCTTT.

J is TRBJ2-7 and V is TRBV18; the match to TRBD2 covers 11 bases. With V trimmed by 3 bases and J by 5 bases, 12 bases remained unmatched. CDR1 KGHSH and CDR2 LQKENI come from the germline V gene. This CDR3 is built from 17 residues. CDR3 amino acids: CASSPAVLAGGRNEQYF. DNA of the CDR3: TGTGCCAGCTCACCTGCCGTCCTAGCGGGGGGCCGCAACGAGCAGTACTTC.

The rearrangement uses TRBV7-9 and TRBJ1-3; 9 nucleotides agree with TRBD1. The ends lost 1 base at V and 3 bases at J; junction bases unmatched: 1. CDR1 and CDR2 from the germline V gene are SEHNR and FQNEAQ (reference sequence). This CDR3 comprises 15 residues. DNA of the CDR3: TGTGCCAGCAGCTTAGGGACAGGGGATGGAAACACCATATATTTT. It is translated as CASSLGTGDGNTIYF.

The chain employs TRBV5-3 and TRBJ2-7; D uncertain. TRBV5-3 is designated an ORF whose function remains uncertain. CDR3 size: 18 residues. V was shortened by 1 base and J by 2 bases, with 22 bases between the two germline ends. This chain's CDR3 is CARSLPRVTRRRTYEQYF. The CDR3 nucleotides are TGTGCCAGAAGCTTGCCTCGAGTTACGAGACGGAGAACCTACGAGCAGTACTTC.

The rearrangement links TRBV9 to TRBJ2-7, with D maybe TRBD2 (5 bases). Between the trimmed V and J ends, which lost 4 bases and 6 bases, there was a span of 17 bases. This CDR3 has 14 amino acids. Per germline, CDR1 SGDLS and CDR2 YYNGEE. Here the CDR3 DNA reads TGTGCCAGCAGCTCTTCCCCCAGAGGAGGCGAGCAGTACTTC. Translation gives CASSSSPRGGEQYF.

The chain has TRBV19 and TRBJ1-1; a weak D match, TRBD1 (6 bases). This CDR3 contains 14 residues. Germline loops: CDR1 LNHDA, CDR2 SQIVND (reference sequence). V lost 4 bases, J lost 4 bases, and 13 bases lay in between. The CDR3 DNA reads TGTGCCAGTAGTACCCTGGACAGATCCACTGAAGCTTTCTTT. Translated: CASSTLDRSTEAFF.

This sequence joins TRBV5-5 and TRBJ1-6; TRBD1 might be the D (6 bases). Between the trimmed V and J ends, which lost 4 bases and 7 bases, there was a span of 15 bases. This CDR3 region has 15 residues. The germline gives CDR1 SGHKS, CDR2 YYEKEE (reference sequence). The DNA for the CDR3 is TGTGCCAGCAGCGAGCTCAGGGGTGACAATTCACCCCTCCACTTT. Translated, it gives CASSELRGDNSPLHF.

This clone was recorded a few times. CDR3 loop: CASSQERSSKEQFF. The CDR3 DNA follows: TGCGCCAGCAGCCAAGAACGTTCGAGCAAAGAGCAGTTCTTC. The chain couples TRBV4-3 to TRBJ2-1; D gene unclear. This CDR3 has 14 residues. The V and J ends lost 0 bases and 10 bases respectively, with 13 bases between them. The germline CDR1 and CDR2 sequences are LGHNA and YSLEER.

This clone was counted between two and nine times. V and J are TRBV7-2 and TRBJ2-7; perhaps TRBD2 as D (5 bases). CDR3 length: 12 residues. V lost 2 bases and J 9 bases, leaving 11 bases between the germline ends. Per the germline V gene, CDR1 is SGHTA and CDR2 is FQGNSA. This CDR3 reads CASSLNSGRQYF. CDR3 DNA: TGTGCCAGCAGCTTAAATTCGGGGAGGCAGTACTTC.

The chain has TRBV5-1 and TRBJ2-3; the match to TRBD2 covers 8 bases. The CDR3 loop spans 16 amino acids. V lost 1 base to trimming and J lost 1 base; unmatched junction nucleotides: 5. CDR1 SGHRS and CDR2 YFSETQ come from the germline V gene. CDR3 residues: CASSLFLGGGTDTQYF. The CDR3 nucleotides are TGCGCCAGCAGCTTGTTTCTCGGGGGGGGCACAGATACGCAGTATTTT.

The chain recombines TRBV18 with TRBJ2-3; 14 positions agree with TRBD2. V shed 3 bases and J 5 bases; nucleotides not matched to a gene: 1. Per the germline V gene, CDR1 is KGHSH and CDR2 is LQKENI. There are 15 residues in the CDR3. The chain's CDR3 is CASSPGTSGRDTQYF. CDR3 in DNA: TGTGCCAGCTCACCTGGGACTAGCGGGAGAGATACGCAGTATTTT.